Sequencing of this T cell receptor (beta chain) was carried out in a study of beta chain features in type 1 diabetes. General study findings and limits: It was among patients, rather than healthy donors, that naive, central memory and Treg TCRB repertoires appeared more similar. For Type 1 diabetes patients, all four CD4+ subsets carried TCRB CDR3s that were moderately but significantly shorter.

The whole isolated RNA underwent reverse transcription, so sequencing captured expressed TCRB transcripts. Here immunoSEQ multiplex PCR was the method, and the copy in TCRdb shows in-frame clones only, minus some. The sample has 120,000 or so clones, 15% to 20% seen once. Turning to this clone: Antigen: not known.

Sorting based on CD45RO/CCR7/CD25/CD127/CD95/CD27 separated CD4+ naive, central memory, regulatory and stem cell-like memory cells. There are 16 residues in the CDR3. CDR1 is SNHLY, CDR2 FYNNEI, per germline. The sequence derives from a man aged 18 to 30 with type 1 diabetes. The source material was central memory CD4+ T cells from blood. The J gene is TRBJ1-6, the V gene TRBV2, with TRBD1 as a possible D gene (5 bases). The CDR3 is CATLGRMAFTNSPLHF. DNA for the CDR3: TGTGCGACGCTGGGGCGGATGGCTTTCACTAATTCACCCCTCCACTTT.